This passage covers 5 T cell receptor beta chains from one sample sequenced in a study of blood T cell repertoires in COVID-19. The data were produced by immunoSEQ multiplex PCR, yet TCRdb's version contains in-frame clones alone and is incomplete. The data hold around 200,000 clones, with 70% to 90% observed a single time. Sequencing was done on a sample of PBMCs or T cells enriched from blood (not recorded which). The origin of the receptors is a woman in her fifties or sixties in a cohort exposed to, infected with or recovered from COVID-19 (not recorded which).

The chain employs TRBV6-5 and TRBJ1-2; tentative D call: TRBD1 (5 bases). This CDR3 comprises 14 residues. Trimming left V 7 bases short and J 3 bases short, with 15 bases between. CDR1 and CDR2 from the germline V gene are MNHEY and SVGAGI. The CDR3 is CASTQRGGDYGYTF. As DNA, the CDR3 is TGTGCCAGCACCCAACGTGGAGGGGACTATGGCTACACCTTC.

The genes are TRBV19 and TRBJ1-5, with D perhaps TRBD1 (5 bases). Germline V gene data show CDR1 as LNHDA and CDR2 as SQIVND (reference sequence). V was shortened by 7 bases and J by 4 bases, with 23 bases between the two germline ends. The CDR3 has 17 amino acids. CDR3 region: CASTDSHPVPLNQPQHF. DNA for the CDR3: TGTGCCAGTACCGACAGCCATCCGGTTCCCCTGAATCAGCCCCAGCATTTT.

This clone was observed a single time. The genes are TRBV20-1 and TRBJ1-5; the D is unclear. This CDR3 has 15 amino acids. Germline V gene lookup returns CDR1 DFQATT and CDR2 SNEGSKA (reference sequence). The V end was cut by 3 bases, the J end by 1 base, with 13 bases between. The CDR3 loop is CSASVYLGSNQPQHF. The DNA of the CDR3 is TGCAGTGCTAGTGTGTACCTTGGCAGCAATCAGCCCCAGCATTTT.

The chain is built from TRBV3-1 (or the pseudogene TRBV3-2) and TRBJ1-5; possibly TRBD1 for D (5 bases). Germline V gene data show CDR1 as LGHDT and CDR2 as YNNKEL (reference sequence). The length of the CDR3 is 16 residues. V lost 4 bases, J lost 4 bases, and 17 bases lay in between. The chain's CDR3 is CASSLGGRGKNQPQHF. The CDR3 region has the DNA TGTGCCAGCAGCCTCGGCGGGAGGGGAAAAAATCAGCCCCAGCATTTT.

The chain is built from TRBV24-1 and TRBJ1-6; possibly TRBD1 for D (5 bases). CDR3 length: 15 amino acids. Trimming left V 0 bases short and J 6 bases short, with 8 bases between. The V gene's germline CDR1 is KGHDR and CDR2 SFDVKD. CDR3 sequence (DNA): TGTGCCACCAGTGATTTGACAGGTACTAATTCACCCCTCCACTTT. Translation gives CATSDLTGTNSPLHF.